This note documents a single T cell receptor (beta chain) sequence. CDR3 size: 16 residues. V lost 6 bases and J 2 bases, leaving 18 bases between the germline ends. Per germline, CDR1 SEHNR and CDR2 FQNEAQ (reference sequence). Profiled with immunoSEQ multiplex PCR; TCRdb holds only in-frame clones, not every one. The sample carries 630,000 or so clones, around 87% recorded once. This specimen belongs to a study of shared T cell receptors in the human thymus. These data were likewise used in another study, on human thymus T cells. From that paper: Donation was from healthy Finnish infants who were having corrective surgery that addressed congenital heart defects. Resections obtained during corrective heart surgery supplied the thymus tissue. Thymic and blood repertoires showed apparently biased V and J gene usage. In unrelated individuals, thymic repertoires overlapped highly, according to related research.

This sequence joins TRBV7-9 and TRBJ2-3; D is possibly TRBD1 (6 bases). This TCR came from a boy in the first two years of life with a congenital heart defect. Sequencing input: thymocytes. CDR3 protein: CASSRHTGTSTDTQYF. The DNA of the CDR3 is TGTGCCAGCAGTCGACACACAGGGACCTCCACAGATACGCAGTATTTT.